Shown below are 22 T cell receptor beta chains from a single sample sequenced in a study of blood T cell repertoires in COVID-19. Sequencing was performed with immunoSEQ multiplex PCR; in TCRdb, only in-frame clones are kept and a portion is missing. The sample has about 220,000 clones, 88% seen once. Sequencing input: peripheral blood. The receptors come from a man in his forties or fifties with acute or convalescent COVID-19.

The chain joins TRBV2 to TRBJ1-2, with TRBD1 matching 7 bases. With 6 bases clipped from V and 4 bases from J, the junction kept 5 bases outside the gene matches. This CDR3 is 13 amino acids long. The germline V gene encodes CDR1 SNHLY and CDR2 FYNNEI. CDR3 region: CASRGQGVYGYTF. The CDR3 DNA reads TGTGCCAGCAGAGGTCAGGGGGTCTATGGCTACACCTTC. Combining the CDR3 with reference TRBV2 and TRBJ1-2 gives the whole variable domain EPEVTQTPSHQVTQMGQEVILRCVPISNHLYFYWYRQILGQKVEFLVSFYNNEISEKSEIFDDQFSVERPDGSNFTLKIRSTKLEDSAMYFCASRGQGVYGYTFGSGTRLTVV.

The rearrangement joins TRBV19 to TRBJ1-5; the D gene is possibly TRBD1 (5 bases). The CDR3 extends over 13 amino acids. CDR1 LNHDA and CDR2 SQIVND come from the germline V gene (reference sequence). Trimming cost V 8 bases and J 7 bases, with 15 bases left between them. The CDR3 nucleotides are TGTGCCAGTGGAAAAGGGGTCGGACAGCCCCAGCATTTT. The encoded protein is CASGKGVGQPQHF. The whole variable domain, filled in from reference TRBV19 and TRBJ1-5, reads DGGITQSPKYLFRKEGQNVTLSCEQNLNHDAMYWYRQDPGQGLRLIYYSQIVNDFQKGDIAEGYSVSREKKESFPLTVTSAQKNPTAFYLCASGKGVGQPQHFGDGTRLSIL.

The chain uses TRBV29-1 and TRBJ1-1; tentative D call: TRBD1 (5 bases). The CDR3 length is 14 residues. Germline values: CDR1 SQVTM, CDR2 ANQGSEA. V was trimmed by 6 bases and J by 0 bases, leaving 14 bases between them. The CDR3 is CSVRGGTLNTEAFF. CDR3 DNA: TGCAGCGTCCGGGGGGGGACCCTGAACACTGAAGCTTTCTTT.

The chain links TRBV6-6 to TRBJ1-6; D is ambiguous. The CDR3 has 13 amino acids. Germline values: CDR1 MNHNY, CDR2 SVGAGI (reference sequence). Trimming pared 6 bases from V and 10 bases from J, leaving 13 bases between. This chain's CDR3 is CASSREGRSPLHF. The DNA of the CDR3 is TGTGCCAGCAGCCGGGAAGGGAGGTCACCCCTCCACTTT.

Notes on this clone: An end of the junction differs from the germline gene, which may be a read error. CDR3 sequence reads: CASSLSDSLTEAFF. Written as DNA, the CDR3 is TGTGCCAGCAGCTTATCGGACAGTCTAACTGAAGCTTTCTTT. This chain joins TRBV27 and TRBJ1-1; D is perhaps TRBD1 (6 bases). CDR3 length: 14 residues. The germline V gene encodes CDR1 MNHEY and CDR2 SMNVEV (reference sequence).

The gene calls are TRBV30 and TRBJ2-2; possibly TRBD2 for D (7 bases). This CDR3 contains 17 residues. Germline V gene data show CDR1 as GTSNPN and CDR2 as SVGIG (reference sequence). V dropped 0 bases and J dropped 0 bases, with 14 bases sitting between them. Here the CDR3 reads CAWSVYLGGPNTGELFF. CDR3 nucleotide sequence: TGTGCCTGGAGTGTATATTTGGGGGGGCCGAACACCGGGGAGCTGTTTTTT. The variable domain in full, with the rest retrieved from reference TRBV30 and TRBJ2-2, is SQTIHQWPATLVQPVGSPLSLECTVEGTSNPNLYWYRQAAGRGLQLLFYSVGIGQISSEVPQNLSASRPQDRQFILSSKKLLLSDSGFYLCAWSVYLGGPNTGELFFGEGSRLTVL.

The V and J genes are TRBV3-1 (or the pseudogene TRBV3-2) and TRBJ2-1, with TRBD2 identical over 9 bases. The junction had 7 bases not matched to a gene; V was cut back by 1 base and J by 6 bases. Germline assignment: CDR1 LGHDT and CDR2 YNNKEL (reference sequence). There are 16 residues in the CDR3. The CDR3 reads CASSQAGTSRPNEQFF. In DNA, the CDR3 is TGTGCCAGCAGCCAAGCGGGGACTAGCCGCCCCAATGAGCAGTTCTTC.

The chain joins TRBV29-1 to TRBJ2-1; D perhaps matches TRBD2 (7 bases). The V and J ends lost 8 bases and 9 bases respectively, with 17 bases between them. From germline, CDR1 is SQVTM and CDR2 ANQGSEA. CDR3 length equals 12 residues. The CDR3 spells CSPGRGLGEQFF. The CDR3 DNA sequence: TGCAGCCCCGGGCGGGGGCTTGGTGAGCAGTTCTTC.

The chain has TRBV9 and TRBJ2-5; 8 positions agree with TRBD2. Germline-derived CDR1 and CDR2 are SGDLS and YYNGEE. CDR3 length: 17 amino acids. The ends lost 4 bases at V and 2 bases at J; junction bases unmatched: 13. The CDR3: CASSIRSTSGLQETQYF. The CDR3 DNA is TGTGCCAGCAGCATTCGATCCACTAGCGGTCTTCAAGAGACCCAGTACTTC.

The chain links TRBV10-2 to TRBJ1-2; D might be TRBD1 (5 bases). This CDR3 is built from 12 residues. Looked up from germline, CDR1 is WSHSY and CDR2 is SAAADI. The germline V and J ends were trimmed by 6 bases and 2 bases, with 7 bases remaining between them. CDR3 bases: TGCGCCAGCAGGGGGCAGAACTATGGCTACACCTTC. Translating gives CASRGQNYGYTF.

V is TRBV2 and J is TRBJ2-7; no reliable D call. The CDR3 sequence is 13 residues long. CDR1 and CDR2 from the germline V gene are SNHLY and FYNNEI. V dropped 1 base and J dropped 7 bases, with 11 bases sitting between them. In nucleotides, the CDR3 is TGTGCCAGCAGTGAAGATGAGGTGCGGGAGCAGTACTTC. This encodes CASSEDEVREQYF.

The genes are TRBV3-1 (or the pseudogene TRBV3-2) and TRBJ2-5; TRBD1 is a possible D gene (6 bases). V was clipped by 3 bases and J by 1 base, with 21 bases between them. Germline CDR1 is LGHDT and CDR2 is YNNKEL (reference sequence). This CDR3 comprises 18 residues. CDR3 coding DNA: TGTGCCAGCAGCCACCCAACCGGGACACATAGCCTCCAAGAGACCCAGTACTTC. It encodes CASSHPTGTHSLQETQYF.

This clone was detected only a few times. CDR3 nucleotide sequence: TGTGCCAGCAGCCAAGATCGAAGGCGGACTATGAACACTGAAGCTTTCTTT. This encodes CASSQDRRRTMNTEAFF. The chain combines TRBV3-1 (or the pseudogene TRBV3-2) with TRBJ1-1; D gene uncertain. The CDR3 covers 17 residues. V was cut by 0 bases and J by 0 bases, with 14 bases left in between. CDR1 is LGHDT and CDR2 is YNNKEL in the germline V gene (reference sequence).

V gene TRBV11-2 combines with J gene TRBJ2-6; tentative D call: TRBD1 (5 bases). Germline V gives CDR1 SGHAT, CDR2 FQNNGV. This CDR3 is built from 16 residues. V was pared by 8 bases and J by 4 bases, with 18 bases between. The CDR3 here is CASRPVGLRGANVLTF. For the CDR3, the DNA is TGTGCCAGCCGACCCGTGGGGCTGAGGGGGGCCAACGTCCTGACTTTC.

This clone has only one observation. CDR3 protein: CASSPSDSYGYTF. CDR3 nucleotide sequence: TGTGCCAGCTCACCCTCTGACAGCTATGGCTACACCTTC. The rearrangement joins TRBV18 to TRBJ1-2, with D perhaps TRBD1 (5 bases). V lost 3 bases and J lost 4, with 9 bases in between. Germline loops: CDR1 KGHSH, CDR2 LQKENI. There are 13 residues in the CDR3. Together with reference TRBV18 and TRBJ1-2, the CDR3 gives the full variable domain: NAGVMQNPRHLVRRRGQEARLRCSPMKGHSHVYWYRQLPEEGLKFMVYLQKENIIDESGMPKERFSAEFPKEGPSILRIQQVVRGDSAAYFCASSPSDSYGYTFGSGTRLTVV.

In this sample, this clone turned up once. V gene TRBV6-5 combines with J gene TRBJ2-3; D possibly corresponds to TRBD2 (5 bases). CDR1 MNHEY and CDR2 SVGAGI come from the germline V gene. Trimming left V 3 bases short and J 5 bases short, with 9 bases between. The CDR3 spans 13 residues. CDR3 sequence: CASSYYGIDTQYF. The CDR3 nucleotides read TGTGCCAGCAGTTATTACGGGATAGATACGCAGTATTTT.

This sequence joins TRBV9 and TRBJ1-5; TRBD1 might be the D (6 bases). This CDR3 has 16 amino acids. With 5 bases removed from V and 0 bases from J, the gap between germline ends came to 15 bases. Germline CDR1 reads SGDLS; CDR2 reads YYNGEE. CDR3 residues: CASRSYREHSNQPQHF. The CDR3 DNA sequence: TGTGCCAGCAGGTCCTACAGGGAACATAGCAATCAGCCCCAGCATTTT.

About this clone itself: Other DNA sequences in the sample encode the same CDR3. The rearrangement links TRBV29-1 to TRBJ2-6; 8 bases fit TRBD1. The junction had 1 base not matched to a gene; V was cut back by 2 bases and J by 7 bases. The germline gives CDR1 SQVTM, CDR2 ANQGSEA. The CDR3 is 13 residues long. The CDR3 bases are TGCAGCGTTGAAACAGGGGGAGCCAACGTCCTGACTTTC. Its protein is CSVETGGANVLTF.

CDR3 nucleotide sequence: TGTGCCAGCAGCCCCCTCCTCAATCAGCCCCAGCATTTT. Its translation is CASSPLLNQPQHF. This sequence joins TRBV7-2 and TRBJ1-5; D is unclear. Trimming took off 5 bases at V and 3 bases at J, with 8 bases between the two ends. This CDR3 is 13 amino acids long. CDR1 and CDR2 (germline): SGHTA, FQGNSA. Together with reference TRBV7-2 and TRBJ1-5, the CDR3 gives the full variable domain: GAGVSQSPSNKVTEKGKDVELRCDPISGHTALYWYRQSLGQGLEFLIYFQGNSAPDKSGLPSDRFSAERTGGSVSTLTIQRTQQEDSAVYLCASSPLLNQPQHFGDGTRLSIL.

CDR3 sequence: CASRPGQLSYEQYF. CDR3 sequence (DNA): TGTGCCAGCAGACCGGGACAGCTCTCCTACGAGCAGTACTTC. The genes are TRBV27 and TRBJ2-7; 7 nucleotides align to TRBD1. Germline V gene lookup returns CDR1 MNHEY and CDR2 SMNVEV (reference sequence). CDR3 length: 14 residues. The J segment lost 0 bases and the V segment lost 6 bases, leaving 5 bases of the junction unmatched.

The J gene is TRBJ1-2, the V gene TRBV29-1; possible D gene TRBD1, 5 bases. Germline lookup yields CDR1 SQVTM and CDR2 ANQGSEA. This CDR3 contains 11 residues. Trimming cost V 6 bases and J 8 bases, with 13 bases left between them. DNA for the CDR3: TGCAGCGTGCCATGGGGGGTCGGCTACACCTTC. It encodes CSVPWGVGYTF.

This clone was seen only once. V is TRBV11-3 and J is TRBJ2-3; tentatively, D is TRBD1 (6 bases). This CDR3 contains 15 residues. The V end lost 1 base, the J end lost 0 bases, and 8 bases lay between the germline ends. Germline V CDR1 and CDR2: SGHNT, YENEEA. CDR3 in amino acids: CASSLATGSTDTQYF. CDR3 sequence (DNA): TGTGCCAGCAGCTTAGCGACAGGTAGCACAGATACGCAGTATTTT.